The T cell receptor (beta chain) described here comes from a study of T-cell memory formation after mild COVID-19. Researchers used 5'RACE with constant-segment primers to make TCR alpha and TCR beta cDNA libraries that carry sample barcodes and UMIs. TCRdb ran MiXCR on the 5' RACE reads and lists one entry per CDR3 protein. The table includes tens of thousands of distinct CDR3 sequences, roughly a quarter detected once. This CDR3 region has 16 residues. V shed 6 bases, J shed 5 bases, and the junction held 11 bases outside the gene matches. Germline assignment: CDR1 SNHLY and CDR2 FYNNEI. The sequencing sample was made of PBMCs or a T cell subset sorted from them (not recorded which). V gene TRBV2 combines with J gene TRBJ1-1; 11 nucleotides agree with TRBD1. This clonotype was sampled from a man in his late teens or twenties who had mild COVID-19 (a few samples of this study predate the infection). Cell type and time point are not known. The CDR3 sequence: CASSQEGTGGYTEAFF. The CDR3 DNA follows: TGTGCCAGCAGCCAAGAGGGGACAGGGGGTTATACTGAAGCTTTCTTT.